Each of the 7 T cell receptor beta chains below was sequenced from the same sample in a study of blood T cell repertoires in COVID-19. Profiling relied on immunoSEQ multiplex PCR, and the TCRdb table lists in-frame clones only, not all of them. The sample has 310,000 or so clones, approximately 88% seen once. The sequencing sample was made of peripheral blood. These receptors originate from a woman aged 50 to 60 with active or convalescent COVID-19.

The chain recombines TRBV28 with TRBJ1-1; D is possibly TRBD1 (6 bases). The V and J ends lost 5 bases and 8 bases respectively, with 18 bases between them. The germline CDR1 and CDR2 sequences are MDHEN and SYDVKM. The length of the CDR3 is 14 residues. In DNA, the CDR3 is TGTGCCAGCAGTAGCGAGCGGGGGGCTTGGGAAGCTTTCTTT. Protein: CASSSERGAWEAFF.

The chain has TRBV5-6 and TRBJ1-1, with TRBD1 matching over 9 bases. Trimming cost V 5 bases and J 5 bases; bases outside gene matches: 10. The germline gives CDR1 SGHDT, CDR2 YYEEEE. The CDR3 consists of 15 residues. CDR3 DNA sequence: TGTGCCAGCAGGCGTGGACAGGGGAGACAAACTGAAGCTTTCTTT. Protein: CASRRGQGRQTEAFF.

About this clone itself: The sample has other DNA sequences that encode this CDR3 too. The CDR3 DNA sequence: TGTGCCAGCAGCCCTGGGACAGCTATCTACAATGAGCAGTTCTTC. As protein: CASSPGTAIYNEQFF. The chain recombines TRBV7-9 with TRBJ2-1, with 7 bases aligning to TRBD1. The germline gives CDR1 SEHNR, CDR2 FQNEAQ (reference sequence). J was trimmed by 3 bases and V by 5 bases; bases with no gene match: 7. The CDR3 sequence is 15 residues long.

This clone is a singleton in its sample. This sequence joins TRBV19 and TRBJ2-3, with D perhaps TRBD1 (6 bases). The CDR3 contains 15 residues. Germline V gene sequence: CDR1 LNHDA, CDR2 SQIVND (reference sequence). Trimming shortened V by 3 bases and J by 4 bases, and 14 bases separated the two germline ends. CDR3 sequence (DNA): TGTGCCAGTAGTATTGGATCAGGGGCAGCAGATACGCAGTATTTT. Its translation: CASSIGSGAADTQYF.

The J gene is TRBJ1-2, the V gene TRBV30; D is uncertain. This CDR3 spans 12 amino acids. Germline CDR1 GTSNPN, CDR2 SVGIG (reference sequence). V lost 1 base, J lost 4 bases, and 7 bases lay in between. CDR3 nucleotides: TGTGCCTGGAGTGAAACAGTCTATGGCTACACCTTC. Translated, it gives CAWSETVYGYTF.

The CDR3 nucleotides are TGTGCCAGCTCACCACCCGCCGGGACTAGCGGGAGGACCAACAATGAGCAGTTCTTC. This sequence encodes CASSPPAGTSGRTNNEQFF. The rearrangement uses TRBV18 and TRBJ2-1, with 15 positions matching TRBD2. The CDR3 runs 19 residues. The V segment lost 0 bases and the J segment 5 bases; nucleotides outside the gene matches: 8. The germline V gene has CDR1 KGHSH and CDR2 LQKENI.

The chain couples TRBV29-1 to TRBJ1-1, with TRBD1 matching 7 bases. V shed 7 bases, J shed 0 bases, and the junction held 8 bases outside the gene matches. This CDR3 has 14 amino acids. Germline CDR1 SQVTM, CDR2 ANQGSEA. The CDR3: CSAPTGNMNTEAFF. The CDR3 DNA sequence: TGCAGCGCCCCGACAGGGAACATGAACACTGAAGCTTTCTTT.